This is a list of T cell receptor beta chains from one sample in a study of T cells in Graves' hyperthyroidism and ophthalmopathy. In TCRdb, the multiplex PCR reads were re-called with MiXCR into one record per CDR3 protein. The sample has hundreds of thousands of distinct CDR3 sequences; roughly 15% are singletons. Sequences were obtained from blood. The receptor source for this set is a woman aged 40-49 years with Graves' ophthalmopathy. Each CDR3 is given with its conserved first and last residue. D genes are given only for firm matches. Expanded clones get a size class; other rows say once, few or many, or leave the size out.

D gene	V gene	J gene	clone size	CDR3 DNA	CDR3 protein
-	TRBV7-9	TRBJ1-2	many	TGTGCCAGCAGCCCGTCGGCAGGCCTGAACTATGGCTACACCTTC	CASSPSAGLNYGYTF
TRBD1	TRBV2	TRBJ1-5	many	TGTGCCAGCAGCGCAGGGGAGGGGGCAGGTCGTCAGCCCCAGCATTTT	CASSAGEGAGRQPQHF
TRBD1	TRBV5-6	TRBJ2-3	many	TGTGCCAGCAGCTTGACCTCGGGACAGGGTACCGCAGATACGCAGTATTTT	CASSLTSGQGTADTQYF
-	TRBV12-3/TRBV12-4	TRBJ2-5	many	TGTGCCAGCAGTTTCGGCCGGCGGGGAGAGACCCAGTACTTC	CASSFGRRGETQYF
-	TRBV9	TRBJ2-3	few	TGTGCCAGCAGCGTAGACGGGGGTTCGGTAGATACGCAGTATTTT	CASSVDGGSVDTQYF
TRBD1	TRBV11-1	TRBJ2-5	-	TGTGCCAGCAGACCCGGGACAGGGGCCCGTTTGGGGGAGACCCAGTACTTC	CASRPGTGARLGETQYF
TRBD2	TRBV11-3	TRBJ2-5	-	TGTGCCAGCAGCTTAAATTTCGCACTAGCGGGGGTACAAGAGACCCAGTACTTC	CASSLNFALAGVQETQYF
-	TRBV10-3	TRBJ2-5	-	TGTGCCACCAAGACGGACAGCAGTTTAGAGACCCAGTACTTC	CATKTDSSLETQYF
TRBD1	TRBV6-1	TRBJ1-5	many	TGTGCCAGCAAAAAAAGGACAGGGGATTCTAGCAATCAGCCCCAGCATTTT	CASKKRTGDSSNQPQHF
-	TRBV2	TRBJ1-6	many	TGTGCCAGCAGTGTCGTTGGCTCATCCCTCCACTTT	CASSVVGSSLHF
-	TRBV20-1	TRBJ1-2	many	TGCAGTGCTAGTCCCACCGATGGCTACACCTTC	CSASPTDGYTF
TRBD1	TRBV2	TRBJ1-2	many	TGTGCCAGCAGTAGGGACAGCCTCTATGGCTACACCTTC	CASSRDSLYGYTF
TRBD2	TRBV11-2	TRBJ2-7	many	TGTGCCAGCAGCGAACTAGCGGGCAGGTCCGAGCAGTACTTC	CASSELAGRSEQYF
TRBD1	TRBV5-1	TRBJ2-1	-	TGCGCCAGCAGCCAATCCGACAGGGCGAATGAGCAGTTCTTC	CASSQSDRANEQFF
-	TRBV29-1	TRBJ1-2	-	TGCAGCGTTCCGGGGGAAGCTAACTATGGCTACACCTTC	CSVPGEANYGYTF
-	TRBV6-1	TRBJ1-1	many	TGTGCCAGCAGTGAGAAAGGAGGCAGTGAAGCTTTCTTT	CASSEKGGSEAFF
-	TRBV20-1	TRBJ2-5	many	TGCAGTGCTAGAGAAGACAGCTTCCAAGAGACCCAGTACTTC	CSAREDSFQETQYF
TRBD1	TRBV5-4	TRBJ1-1	-	TGTGCCAGCAGCTTGCCGACAGGGGCGGTAGGAACTGAAGCTTTCTTT	CASSLPTGAVGTEAFF
TRBD2	TRBV5-6	TRBJ2-1	-	TGTGCCAGCAGTCGACTAGCGGGAGTCACCTACAATGAGCAGTTCTTC	CASSRLAGVTYNEQFF
-	TRBV6-1	TRBJ1-5	-	TGTGCCAGCAGCGAGACGGTAGGGGAGCCCCAGCATTTT	CASSETVGEPQHF
-	TRBV5-6	TRBJ2-1	many	TGTGCCAGCAGCTTCGGGGAGTGGGAGCAGTTCTTC	CASSFGEWEQFF
-	TRBV6-6	TRBJ1-4	many	TGTGCCAGCAGTTACTCGTCGGGTGGAAAACTGTTTTTT	CASSYSSGGKLFF
TRBD2	TRBV5-1	TRBJ2-1	-	TGCGCCAGCAGCCCTCAGCGGGGTGTGAACAATGAGCAGTTCTTC	CASSPQRGVNNEQFF
TRBD1	TRBV6-1	TRBJ1-2	many	TGTGCCAGCATCGCACCGGGACAGTCGGAGGGCTACACCTTC	CASIAPGQSEGYTF
-	TRBV6-2/TRBV6-3	TRBJ2-1	many	TGTGCCAGCACTTTGTTCAATGAGCAGTTCTTC	CASTLFNEQFF
-	TRBV11-3	TRBJ1-2	many	TGTGCCAGCAGCTTGGACAACTATGGCTACACCTTC	CASSLDNYGYTF
-	TRBV30	TRBJ1-4	many	TGTGCCTGGAGGGGAGGCCCCAATGAAAAACTGTTTTTT	CAWRGGPNEKLFF
-	TRBV18	TRBJ1-1	many	TGTGCCAGCTCACCCGTACAGGCGACTGAAGCTTTCTTT	CASSPVQATEAFF
-	TRBV5-6	TRBJ1-4	many	TGTGCCAGCAGCCCCTCGGTCCAACGGAATGAAAAACTGTTTTTT	CASSPSVQRNEKLFF
TRBD2	TRBV24-1	TRBJ2-5	few	TGTGCCACCAGTACCGGGGGGGGAGTGCGAGAGACCCAGTACTTC	CATSTGGGVRETQYF
TRBD1	TRBV7-9	TRBJ2-3	few	TGTGCCAGCACCCAAGGGGGCCGGGACACAGATACGCAGTATTTT	CASTQGGRDTDTQYF
TRBD2	TRBV6-5	TRBJ2-5	many	TGTGCCAGCAGTTACTCGATGCTAGCGGGCCAAGAGACCCAGTACTTC	CASSYSMLAGQETQYF
-	TRBV7-2	TRBJ1-2	many	TGTGCCAGCAGCTTAGGAGCAGGGTTGAACTATGGCTACACCTTC	CASSLGAGLNYGYTF
-	TRBV6-1	TRBJ1-4	-	TGTGCCAGCAGCCCCCCAGGCCTTTTTGGGGAAAAACTGTTTTTT	CASSPPGLFGEKLFF
TRBD1	TRBV3-1	TRBJ2-2	-	TGTGCCAGCAGCCAGCCGGGACAGGGGGCCTGGGAGCTGTTTTTT	CASSQPGQGAWELFF
TRBD2	TRBV5-5	TRBJ2-1	-	TGTGCCAGCAGCTTTCGGGGCGGGGGGTTCTACAATGAGCAGTTCTTC	CASSFRGGGFYNEQFF
TRBD1	TRBV7-2	TRBJ2-7	-	TGTGCCAGCAGCTTAGTTGACACAGGGGGTCTTTACGAGCAGTACTTC	CASSLVDTGGLYEQYF
-	TRBV4-1	TRBJ1-1	few	TGCGCCAGCAGCCTTCTTTCCGGGGGACAGAACACTGAAGCTTTCTTT	CASSLLSGGQNTEAFF
-	TRBV5-6	TRBJ1-4	few	TGTGCCAGCAGCTTGGGATTACAAGGAAAACTGTTTTTT	CASSLGLQGKLFF
-	TRBV11-2	TRBJ2-3	many	TGTGCCAGCAGCTTTCGTCCCCGGGCGCGGGCAGATACGCAGTATTTT	CASSFRPRARADTQYF
TRBD1	TRBV20-1	TRBJ1-2	many	TGCAGTGCTAGAGACAGGGGGCGGAATGGCTACACCTTC	CSARDRGRNGYTF
TRBD1	TRBV27	TRBJ1-5	few	TGTGCCAGCAGTTTAGCCGGGACAGGGTATCAGCCCCAGCATTTT	CASSLAGTGYQPQHF
-	TRBV6-1	TRBJ1-1	many	TGTGCCAGCAGTAGAGATTTGTCTGTCACTGAAGCTTTCTTT	CASSRDLSVTEAFF
TRBD1	TRBV2	TRBJ1-4	many	TGTGCCAGCAGGCGGGACAGGGTAGAAAAACTGTTTTTT	CASRRDRVEKLFF
-	TRBV28	TRBJ2-7	many	TGTGCCAGCAGCCCGGACTGGGGAACCTACGAGCAGTACTTC	CASSPDWGTYEQYF
TRBD2	TRBV12-3/TRBV12-4	TRBJ2-5	many	TGTGCCAGCAGTTGGGGGGGAGGGAGGGGACTAGCGGAAGAGACCCAGTACTTC	CASSWGGGRGLAEETQYF
TRBD1	TRBV28	TRBJ1-3	many	TGTGCCAGCAGTTCCGGGACAGAGCAAAACACCATATATTTT	CASSSGTEQNTIYF
-	TRBV2	TRBJ2-4	many	TGTGCCAGCAGTGCCAGCGCCAAAAACATTCAGTACTTC	CASSASAKNIQYF
TRBD2	TRBV12-3/TRBV12-4	TRBJ2-1	many	TGTGCCAGCACCCCGACTAGCGGGGGGCTCTACTACAATGAGCAGTTCTTC	CASTPTSGGLYYNEQFF
-	TRBV18	TRBJ1-2	-	TGTGCCAGCTCACCACCGAGTGTCAGAAACGGCTACACCTTC	CASSPPSVRNGYTF
TRBD2	TRBV2	TRBJ2-7	many	TGTGCCAGCAGTGAAGCGGGACTAGCCGGTGGGCAGTACTTC	CASSEAGLAGGQYF
-	TRBV10-1	TRBJ2-3	many	TGCGCCAGCAGTGGTCACTTCGGAGTAAGCACAGATACGCAGTATTTT	CASSGHFGVSTDTQYF
-	TRBV6-1	TRBJ2-5	many	TGTGCCAGCAGTGAACAGGTTGGAGAGACCCAGTACTTC	CASSEQVGETQYF
TRBD2	TRBV3-1	TRBJ2-5	-	TGTGCCAGCCGGGCAGGTGGACTAGCGGGAGGTCTTTGGGAGACCCAGTACTTC	CASRAGGLAGGLWETQYF
-	TRBV2	TRBJ2-6	-	TGTGCCAGCCGACGGTCTGTGGACTCTGGGGCCAACGTCCTGACTTTC	CASRRSVDSGANVLTF
-	TRBV5-4	TRBJ2-3	many	TGTGCCAGCAGCTCCCGGGTACGAGGGATCACAGATACGCAGTATTTT	CASSSRVRGITDTQYF
TRBD2	TRBV20-1	TRBJ2-7	many	TGCAGTGCTAGAGCTAGCGGGGGACGCTACGAGCAGTACTTC	CSARASGGRYEQYF